This T cell receptor beta chain was recorded in a study of cytomegalovirus exposure and HLA in healthy donors. The CDR3 is 14 amino acids. CDR1 SGDLS and CDR2 YYNGEE come from the germline V gene. The V end was cut by 0 bases, the J end by 6 bases, with 9 bases between. Worth noting for this clone: Its antigen remains unidentified. Other DNA sequences within the sample encode an identical CDR3.

Whole-study findings and limits: In a later analysis, most CMV-associated TCR beta chains appeared HLA-restricted. HLA-A and HLA-B allele assignments for most subjects were reportedly predicted accurately using TCR beta sequences. A later analysis reported that several of the most significant clusters appeared to be linked to common viral pathogens, among them Epstein-Barr virus.

Primers for the PCR totalled 60 Vbeta and 13 Jbeta. Per the original methods: About 80 million unique TCR beta chains, roughly 11 million of them shared, were counted by a later analysis. Clones were sequenced by immunoSEQ multiplex PCR, and TCRdb holds only the in-frame ones, with some missing. V and J calls and clone size follow that table, whereas D and trimming were derived from the DNA. This sample has 200,000 to 250,000 clones; roughly 80% occur once, and the top ten carry about 3%. This receptor was taken from a man aged 25 to 45 in good health and CMV-seronegative. This chain joins TRBV9 and TRBJ2-2; D unclear. The sequencing sample was made of PBMCs. The CDR3, as DNA: TGTGCCAGCAGCGTAGCTGGAGTCCCCGGGGAGCTGTTTTTT. Protein: CASSVAGVPGELFF.